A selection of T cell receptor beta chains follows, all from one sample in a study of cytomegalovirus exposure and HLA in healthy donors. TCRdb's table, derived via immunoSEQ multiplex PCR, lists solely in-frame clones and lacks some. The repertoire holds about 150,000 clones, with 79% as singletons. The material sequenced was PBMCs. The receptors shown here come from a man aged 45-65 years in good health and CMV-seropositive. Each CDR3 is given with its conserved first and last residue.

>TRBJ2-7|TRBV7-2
CASSLRGSLYEQYF
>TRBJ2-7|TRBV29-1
CSVGTDRVRGEQYF
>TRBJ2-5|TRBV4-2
CASSLRGLIGEGETQYF
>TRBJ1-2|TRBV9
CASSPTGTGSGYTF
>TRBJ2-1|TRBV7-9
CSSSKTPGLAGESDEQFF
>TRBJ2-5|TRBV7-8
CASSLDSRVRGYQETQYF
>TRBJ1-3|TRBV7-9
CASSSVYSGNTIYF
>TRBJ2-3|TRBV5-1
CASSVGTSGRDTQYF
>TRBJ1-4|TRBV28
CASSLGGARHLATNEKLFF
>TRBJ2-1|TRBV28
CASSPDWRGAYNEQFF
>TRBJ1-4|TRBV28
CASSTVELGGEKLFF
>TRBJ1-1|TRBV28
CASSPGQNTEAFF
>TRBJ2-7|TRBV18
CASSQSGRGQGSLEQYF
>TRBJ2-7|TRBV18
CASSPTSPGGEQYF
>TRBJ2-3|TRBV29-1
CSVSGTGITDTQYF
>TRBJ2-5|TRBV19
CASSLQGEETQYF
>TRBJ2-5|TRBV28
CASSLWTGGGETQYF
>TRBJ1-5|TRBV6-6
CASSLQTGGKAQHF
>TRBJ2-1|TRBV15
CATSRVGQNYNEQFF
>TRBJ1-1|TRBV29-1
CSVRPGAGSNTEAFF
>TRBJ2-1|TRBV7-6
CASSLVANNEQFF
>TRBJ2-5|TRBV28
CASSPSGQKQETQYF
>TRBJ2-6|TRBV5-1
CASCKWGEAGANVLTF
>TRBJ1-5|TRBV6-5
CASSQQGVGNQPQHF
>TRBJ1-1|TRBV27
CASSLGGLSTEAFF
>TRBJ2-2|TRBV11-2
CASRVQGTNTGELFF
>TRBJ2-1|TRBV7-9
CAGGGYNEQFF
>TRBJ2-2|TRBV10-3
CAISESMAGGITGELFF
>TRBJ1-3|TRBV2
CASSRTGQGGNTIYF
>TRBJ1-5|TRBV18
CASSQDREDQPQHF
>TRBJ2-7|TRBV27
CASSAQRLYYEQYF
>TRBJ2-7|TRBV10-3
CAISEDSVEQYF
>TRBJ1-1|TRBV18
CASSPRREFTEAFF